The T cell receptor beta chain under discussion was sequenced for a study of PD-1 blockade in classical Hodgkin lymphoma (dated by TCRdb to the early 2020s). As for the study more broadly: Nivolumab dosing was 3 mg/kg intravenously every 2 weeks, continuing until either disease progression or unacceptable toxicity. A peripheral blood immune signature of response to PD-1 blockade in classical Hodgkin lymphoma was defined using TCR beta sequencing and CyTOF. Overall study results and their limits: Among trial patients, those achieving complete response had baseline diversity similar to that of newly diagnosed patients, while diversity was significantly lower in partial responders and progressors. CD4+ but not CD8+ TCR diversity rose significantly by C4D1 (p=0.0027 vs p=0.16), most apparent in complete responders (p=0.02). Baseline TCR diversity was reported to be lower in newly diagnosed patients than in healthy donors, and even lower in relapsed/refractory patients. Diversity was lower in patients who began nivolumab less than 1 year after ASCT, so these patients were left out of later analyses to avoid confounding by immune reconstitution. The study covered only a single clinical trial cohort, and the causes of the repertoire differences, possibly disease activity or prior therapy, were still not defined.

The CDR3, cysteine through phenylalanine, is 19 amino acids long. Only the CDR3 DNA stays, 57 bases, in frame from base 1. V was cut back by 3 bases and J by 6 bases, leaving a gap of 28 bases between them. CDR1 and CDR2 (SGHDN, FVKESK) derive from the germline V gene. The Qiagen DNeasy kit was used to extract genomic DNA from unsorted PBMCs and from the negatively selected CD4+ and CD8+ fractions. Amplification of TCR beta CDR3 regions was done by immunoSEQ multiplex PCR with primers that anneal to V and J segments. A synthetic immune receptor repertoire was used to minimize amplification bias, and any remaining bias was removed computationally after sequencing. The original methods were these. Repertoire diversity was quantified as the Shannon entropy index using custom Python scripts. Unsorted, CD4+ and CD8+ repertoires were analyzed separately, except for combined analyses in which CD4+ and CD8+ sequences were merged in silico. A clone was considered expanded if an increase in frequency of at least 2-fold after treatment relative to C1D1 was found, and a pseudocount of 0.5 was applied to clones undetected at baseline. Clones with 0 or 1 copy at C1D1 were defined as singleton clones, while clones with 2 or more copies were defined as non-singleton clones. By matching protein sequences in sorted samples from the same patient, clones expanded in unsorted samples were annotated as CD4+, CD8+ or unknown. Diversity changes from C1D1 to C4D1 were tested in paired samples using Wilcoxon tests. TCRdb retrieved this table from immuneACCESS and kept in-frame rearrangements only. Not all clones are present; in checked studies, unresolved V genes account for under half, and no reason is known for the remainder. V and J calls and clone size are as listed in that table; D and trimming were resolved from the DNA. This sample holds about 40,000 clones; 60% to 75% were observed only once. Of the sample, 3% is held by the ten largest clones.

Per the publication, the time point label means: cycle 1 day 1 (C1D1), immediately before nivolumab initiation. Every trial patient had relapsed after autologous stem cell transplantation, and cohorts A, B and C differed in prior brentuximab vedotin exposure. The trial cohort comprised 60 or so patients with relapsed/refractory classical Hodgkin lymphoma whose best overall responses were complete response, partial response or progressive disease. In the multi-cohort phase II CheckMate 205 trial, trial patients received single-agent nivolumab. An independent review committee assessed best overall response by applying the 2007 International Working Group response criteria. Trial PBMCs were collected just before the start of nivolumab (C1D1) and during therapy at cycle 2 day 1 and cycle 4 day 1. Peripheral blood was collected in 8 mL Vacutainer Cell Preparation Tubes, from which PBMCs were isolated by centrifugation and then cryopreserved.

This clone has a handful of counts. Its antigen is currently not known. The record has no base qualities; no much larger clone is one base away. Here the sequenced sample was peripheral blood mononuclear cells (PBMCs), taken at baseline. The sequence was obtained from a human donor with classical Hodgkin lymphoma. The chain couples TRBV14 to TRBJ2-3; TRBD1 is perhaps the D gene, given 6 matching bases. The CDR3 sequence is CASSHAMIRTAEDTDTQYF. In nucleotides, the sequence is TGTGCCAGCAGCCACGCGATGATAAGGACAGCTGAAGACACCGATACGCAGTATTTT.